A single sample is the source of the 14 T cell receptor beta chains below, sequenced in a study of CD8 T cell repertoires and HIV-1 epitope variants. Produced via immunoSEQ multiplex PCR; TCRdb's table is partial and in-frame only. The sample lists a few thousand clones, around three fifths occurring once. These TCRs' antigens remain unknown. The sample was cultured CD8+ T cells derived from PBMCs. The receptors were sampled from a male donor with HIV.

This clone came up a few times. CDR3 coding DNA: TGTGCCAGCAGCTCCGCGGAATGGGGGATTTTAGGGGAGCTGTTTTTT. Protein product: CASSSAEWGILGELFF. The chain uses TRBV13 and TRBJ2-2, with D perhaps given as TRBD1 or TRBD2 (5 bases each). CDR1 is PRHDT, CDR2 FYEKMQ, per germline (reference sequence). The V gene lost 4 bases and the J gene lost 8 bases, with 20 bases spanning the gap. The CDR3 is 16 amino acids. Complete variable domain (other parts from reference TRBV13 and TRBJ2-2): AAGVIQSPRHLIKEKRETATLKCYPIPRHDTVYWYQQGPGQDPQFLISFYEKMQSDKGSIPDRFSAQQFSDYHSELNMSSLELGDSALYFCASSSAEWGILGELFFGEGSRLTVL.

V gene TRBV7-6 combines with J gene TRBJ2-3, with 7 bases matching TRBD2. Losses at the gene ends were 5 bases for V and 3 bases for J; bases not matched to a gene: 8. The CDR3 sequence is 15 residues long. CDR1 SGHVS and CDR2 FNYEAQ come from the germline V gene. The CDR3 region has the DNA TGTGCCAGCAGCCAGATTCTAGCGGTTACAGATACGCAGTATTTT. Its protein product is CASSQILAVTDTQYF.

The chain joins TRBV15 to TRBJ1-2; TRBD1 might be the D (6 bases). Per the germline V gene, CDR1 is LNHNV and CDR2 is YYDKDF (reference sequence). V was shortened by 0 bases and J by 5 bases, with 19 bases between the two germline ends. The CDR3 is 17 amino acids. The CDR3: CATSRDPPEQGQYGYTF. CDR3 nucleotide sequence: TGTGCCACCAGCAGAGATCCGCCCGAACAGGGCCAATATGGCTACACCTTC.

The V call is TRBV10-3, the J call TRBJ2-3, with 12 bases that match TRBD2. Trimming removed 0 bases from V and 0 bases from J; junction bases left unmatched: 1. Germline assignment: CDR1 ENHRY and CDR2 SYGVKD. There are 17 residues in the CDR3. The CDR3 loop reads CAISESGTSGSTDTQYF. In nucleotides, the CDR3 is TGTGCCATCAGTGAGTCAGGGACTAGCGGGAGCACAGATACGCAGTATTTT.

This chain joins TRBV5-6 and TRBJ2-3; 9 bases align to TRBD2. Germline CDR1 is SGHDT and CDR2 is YYEEEE. The length of the CDR3 is 16 residues. Germline trimming cut 0 bases from V and 2 bases from J; bases unmatched to any gene: 4. CDR3 residues: CASSLGSGGYTDTQYF. The CDR3 bases are TGTGCCAGCAGCTTGGGTAGCGGGGGTTACACAGATACGCAGTATTTT.

The CDR3 here is CAWRMVHQVNTEAFF. The CDR3 DNA sequence: TGTGCCTGGAGGATGGTACACCAAGTGAACACTGAAGCTTTCTTT. This sequence joins TRBV30 and TRBJ1-1; unclear D gene. Deletions cut 3 bases from V and 0 bases from J, with 14 bases between. The CDR3 spans 15 residues. From germline, CDR1 is GTSNPN and CDR2 SVGIG (reference sequence).

This clone was seen a single time. The chain carries TRBV28 and TRBJ1-5; a weak D match, TRBD1 (5 bases). Trimming removed 10 bases from V and 3 bases from J, with 22 bases in between. There are 16 residues in the CDR3. Germline V CDR1 and CDR2: MDHEN, SYDVKM. The CDR3 reads CATLPWVGGPNQPQHF. Written as DNA, the CDR3 is TGTGCCACCCTACCGTGGGTGGGGGGACCCAATCAGCCCCAGCATTTT.

This clone was detected a few times. The J gene is TRBJ1-5, the V gene TRBV9, with D maybe TRBD1 (5 bases). Germline CDR1 and CDR2: SGDLS and YYNGEE. This CDR3 has 14 residues. Trimming removed 3 bases at V and 3 bases at J, with 10 bases between. In nucleotides, the CDR3 is TGTGCCAGCAGCGGGCTGGACACCAATCAGCCCCAGCATTTT. This translates into CASSGLDTNQPQHF.

The chain couples TRBV14 to TRBJ1-5; maybe TRBD1 (6 bases). The length of the CDR3 is 12 residues. Germline V gene sequence: CDR1 SGHDN, CDR2 FVKESK. The V end lost 5 bases, the J end lost 16 bases, and 18 bases lay between the germline ends. The CDR3 DNA follows: TGTGCCAGCAGCTTGGGGGGCCATGGAGGACATTTT. It translates to CASSLGGHGGHF.

This sequence joins TRBV6-1 and TRBJ2-7; 8 bases match TRBD2. The J segment lost 6 bases and the V segment lost 10 bases, leaving 5 bases of the junction unmatched. CDR3 size: 11 residues. From germline, CDR1 is MNHNS and CDR2 SASEGT. In nucleotides, the CDR3 is TGTGCCACCCCGGGGGGGGGCGAGCAGTACTTC. Translating gives CATPGGGEQYF.

This clone was detected only a few times. V gene TRBV4-1 combines with J gene TRBJ1-1; D unclear. Germline loops: CDR1 MGHRA, CDR2 YSYEKL. This CDR3 has 13 residues. Trimming removed 1 base at V and 4 bases at J, with 7 bases between. The CDR3: CASSQGGSTEAFF. CDR3 nucleotide sequence: TGCGCCAGCAGCCAAGGAGGGAGCACTGAAGCTTTCTTT.

This clone ranks as medium-sized (0.01 to 0.1%). V gene TRBV6-1 combines with J gene TRBJ2-7; the D gene is possibly TRBD1 (6 bases). The CDR3 totals 14 residues. Looked up from germline, CDR1 is MNHNS and CDR2 is SASEGT. V was cut by 4 bases and J by 3 bases, with 13 bases left in between. The CDR3 is CASSARDNGYEQYF. As DNA, the CDR3 is TGTGCCAGCAGTGCTCGGGACAACGGCTACGAGCAGTACTTC.

J is TRBJ2-3 and V is TRBV5-1; 7 nucleotides match TRBD1. With V trimmed by 4 bases and J by 4 bases, 12 bases remained unmatched. The CDR3 consists of 16 residues. CDR1 is SGHRS and CDR2 is YFSETQ in the germline V gene. CDR3 coding DNA: TGCGCCAGCAGCAGGGGGACAGCTATCGGGGCAGATACGCAGTATTTT. This codes for CASSRGTAIGADTQYF.

This clone appeared a few times. V and J are TRBV20-1 and TRBJ2-1; D is ambiguous. The germline gives CDR1 DFQATT, CDR2 SNEGSKA (reference sequence). The CDR3 has 11 amino acids. V lost 0 bases and J lost 14, with 11 bases in between. CDR3 DNA sequence: TGCAGTGCTAGAGAACCAAACTCGGAGTTCTTC. Translating it yields CSAREPNSEFF.